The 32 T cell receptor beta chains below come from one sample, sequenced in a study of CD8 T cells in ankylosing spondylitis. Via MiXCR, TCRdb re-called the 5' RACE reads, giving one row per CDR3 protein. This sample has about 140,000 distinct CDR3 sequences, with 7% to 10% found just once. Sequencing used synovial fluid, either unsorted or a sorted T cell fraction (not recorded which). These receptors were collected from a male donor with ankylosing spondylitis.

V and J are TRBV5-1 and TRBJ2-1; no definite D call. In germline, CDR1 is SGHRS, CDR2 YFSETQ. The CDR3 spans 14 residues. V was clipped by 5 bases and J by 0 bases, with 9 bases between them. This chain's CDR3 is CASSPPPSYNEQFF. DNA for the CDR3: TGCGCCAGCAGTCCTCCCCCCTCCTACAATGAGCAGTTCTTC.

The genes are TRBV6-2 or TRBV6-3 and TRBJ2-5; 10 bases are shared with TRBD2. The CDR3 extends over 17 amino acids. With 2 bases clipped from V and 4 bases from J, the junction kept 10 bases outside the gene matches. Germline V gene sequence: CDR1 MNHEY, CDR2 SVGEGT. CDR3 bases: TGTGCCAGCAGTTACAACCTCAGCGGGAGGGATCGAGAGACCCAGTACTTC. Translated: CASSYNLSGRDRETQYF.

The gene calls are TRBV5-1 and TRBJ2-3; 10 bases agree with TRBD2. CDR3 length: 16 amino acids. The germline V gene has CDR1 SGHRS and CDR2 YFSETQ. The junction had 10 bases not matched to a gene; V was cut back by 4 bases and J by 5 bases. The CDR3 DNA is TGCGCCAGCAGCCGGGCTAGCGGGAGCGGAGTAGATACGCAGTATTTT. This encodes CASSRASGSGVDTQYF.

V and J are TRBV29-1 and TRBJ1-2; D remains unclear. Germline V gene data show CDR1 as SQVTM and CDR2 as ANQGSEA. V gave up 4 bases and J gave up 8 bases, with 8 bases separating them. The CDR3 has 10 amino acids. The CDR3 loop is CSVGAGGYTF. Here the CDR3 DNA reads TGCAGCGTTGGTGCGGGGGGCTACACCTTC.

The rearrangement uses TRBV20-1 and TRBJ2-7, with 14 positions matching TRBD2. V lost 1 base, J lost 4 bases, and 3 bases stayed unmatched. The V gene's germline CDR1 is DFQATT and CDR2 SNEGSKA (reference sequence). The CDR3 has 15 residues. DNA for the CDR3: TGCAGTGCTAGAGTTCGACTAGCGGGGGGGTACGAGCAGTACTTC. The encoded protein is CSARVRLAGGYEQYF.

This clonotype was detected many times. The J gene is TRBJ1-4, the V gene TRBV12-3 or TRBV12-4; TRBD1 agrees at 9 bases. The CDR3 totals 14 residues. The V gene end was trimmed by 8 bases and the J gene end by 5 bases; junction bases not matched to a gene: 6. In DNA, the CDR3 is TGTGCCAGCTCAGACGGGACAGGGAATGAAAAACTGTTTTTT. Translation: CASSDGTGNEKLFF.

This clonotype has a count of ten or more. The CDR3 protein is CSARSGTSGQGQFF. CDR3 coding DNA: TGCAGTGCTAGATCCGGGACTAGCGGGCAGGGGCAGTTCTTC. This sequence joins TRBV20-1 and TRBJ2-1; 12 bases are a match to TRBD2. V lost 2 bases, J lost 12 bases, and 8 bases stayed unmatched. Germline V gives CDR1 DFQATT, CDR2 SNEGSKA (reference sequence). The CDR3 contains 14 residues.

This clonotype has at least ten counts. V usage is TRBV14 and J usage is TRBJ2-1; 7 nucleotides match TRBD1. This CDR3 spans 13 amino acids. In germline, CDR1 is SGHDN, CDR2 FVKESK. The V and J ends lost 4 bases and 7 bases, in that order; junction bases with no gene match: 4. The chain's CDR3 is CASSRDRLNEQFF. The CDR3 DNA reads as TGTGCCAGCAGCCGGGACAGACTAAATGAGCAGTTCTTC.

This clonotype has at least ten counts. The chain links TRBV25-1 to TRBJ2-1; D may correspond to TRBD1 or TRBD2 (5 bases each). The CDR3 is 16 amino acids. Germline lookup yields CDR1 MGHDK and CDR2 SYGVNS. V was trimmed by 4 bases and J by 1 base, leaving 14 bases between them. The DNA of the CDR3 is TGTGCCAGCAGTGCGGGGCAGGGATTGTCCTACAATGAGCAGTTCTTC. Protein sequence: CASSAGQGLSYNEQFF. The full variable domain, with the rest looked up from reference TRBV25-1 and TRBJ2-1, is EADIYQTPRYLVIGTGKKITLECSQTMGHDKMYWYQQDPGMELHLIHYSYGVNSTEKGDLSSESTVSRIRTEHFPLTLESARPSHTSQYLCASSAGQGLSYNEQFFGPGTRLTVL.

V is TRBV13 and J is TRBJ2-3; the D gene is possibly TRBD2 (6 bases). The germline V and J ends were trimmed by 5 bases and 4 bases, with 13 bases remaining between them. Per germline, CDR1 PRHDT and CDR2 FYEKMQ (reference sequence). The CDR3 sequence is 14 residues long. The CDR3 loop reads CASSLGTFADTQYF. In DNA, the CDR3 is TGTGCCAGCAGCCTCGGGACTTTTGCAGATACGCAGTATTTT.

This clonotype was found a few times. Here the CDR3 DNA reads TGTGCCAGCAGCCAAGGGCTTCTGCAGTTCTTC. Its protein product is CASSQGLLQFF. The gene calls are TRBV14 and TRBJ2-1; D ambiguous. The CDR3 covers 11 residues. The germline V gene encodes CDR1 SGHDN and CDR2 FVKESK. Trimming shortened V by 1 base and J by 12 bases, and 7 bases separated the two germline ends.

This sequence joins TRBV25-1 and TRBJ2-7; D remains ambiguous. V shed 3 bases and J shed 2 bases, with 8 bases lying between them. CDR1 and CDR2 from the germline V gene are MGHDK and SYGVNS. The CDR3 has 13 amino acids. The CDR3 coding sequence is TGTGCCAGCAGTGAGGGAAATACCTACGAGCAGTACTTC. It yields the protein CASSEGNTYEQYF.

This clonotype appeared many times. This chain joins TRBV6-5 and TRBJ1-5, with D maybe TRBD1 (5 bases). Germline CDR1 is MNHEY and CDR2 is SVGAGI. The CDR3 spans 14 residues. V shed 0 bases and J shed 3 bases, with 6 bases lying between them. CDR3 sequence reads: CASSYSGANQPQHF. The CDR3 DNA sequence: TGTGCCAGCAGTTACTCAGGGGCCAATCAGCCCCAGCATTTT.

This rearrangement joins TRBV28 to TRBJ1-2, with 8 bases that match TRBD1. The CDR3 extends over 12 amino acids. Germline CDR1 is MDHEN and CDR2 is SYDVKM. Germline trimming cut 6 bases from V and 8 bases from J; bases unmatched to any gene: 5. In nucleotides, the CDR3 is TGTGCCAGCAGCTATGCAGGGGGCGGCTACACCTTC. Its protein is CASSYAGGGYTF.

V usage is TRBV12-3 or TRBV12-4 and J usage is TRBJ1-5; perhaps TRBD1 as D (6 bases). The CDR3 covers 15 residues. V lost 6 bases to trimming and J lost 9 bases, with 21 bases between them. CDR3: CASRQGGGASWPQHF. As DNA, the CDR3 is TGTGCCAGCAGACAAGGGGGGGGGGCGAGTTGGCCCCAGCATTTT.

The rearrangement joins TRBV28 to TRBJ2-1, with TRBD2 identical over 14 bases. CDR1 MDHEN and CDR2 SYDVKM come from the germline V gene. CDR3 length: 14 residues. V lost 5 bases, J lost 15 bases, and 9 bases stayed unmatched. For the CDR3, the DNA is TGTGCCAGCAGTCCTAGACTAGCGGGAGGGCCGGGGTTCTTC. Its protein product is CASSPRLAGGPGFF.

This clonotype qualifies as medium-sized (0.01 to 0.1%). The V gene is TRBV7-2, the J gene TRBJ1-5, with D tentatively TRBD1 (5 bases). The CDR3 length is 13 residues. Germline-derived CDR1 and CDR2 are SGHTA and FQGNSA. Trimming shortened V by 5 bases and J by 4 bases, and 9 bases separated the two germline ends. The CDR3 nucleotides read TGTGCCAGCAGCCAGACAGTTAATCAGCCCCAGCATTTT. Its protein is CASSQTVNQPQHF.

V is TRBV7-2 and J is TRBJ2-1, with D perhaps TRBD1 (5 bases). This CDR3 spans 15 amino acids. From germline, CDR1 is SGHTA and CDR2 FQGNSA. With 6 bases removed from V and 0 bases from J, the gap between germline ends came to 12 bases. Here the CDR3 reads CASSLDSRSYNEQFF. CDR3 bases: TGTGCCAGCAGTCTTGACAGCCGCTCCTACAATGAGCAGTTCTTC.

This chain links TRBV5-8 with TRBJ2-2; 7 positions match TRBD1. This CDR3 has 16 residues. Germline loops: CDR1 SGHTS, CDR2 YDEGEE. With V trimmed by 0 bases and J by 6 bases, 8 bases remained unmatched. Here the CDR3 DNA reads TGTGCCAGCAGCTTGGCCAGGGGGACGCTTGCCGGGGAGCTGTTTTTT. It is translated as CASSLARGTLAGELFF. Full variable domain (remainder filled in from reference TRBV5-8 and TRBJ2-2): EAGVTQSPTHLIKTRGQQATLRCSPISGHTSVYWYQQALGLGLQFLLWYDEGEERNRGNFPPRFSGRQFPNYSSELNVNALELEDSALYLCASSLARGTLAGELFFGEGSRLTVL.

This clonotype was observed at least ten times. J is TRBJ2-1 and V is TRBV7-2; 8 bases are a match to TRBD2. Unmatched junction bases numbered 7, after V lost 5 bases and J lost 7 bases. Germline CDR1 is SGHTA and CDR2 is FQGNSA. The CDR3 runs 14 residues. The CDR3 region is CASSGPGGKNEQFF. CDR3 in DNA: TGTGCCAGCAGCGGACCGGGAGGGAAAAATGAGCAGTTCTTC.

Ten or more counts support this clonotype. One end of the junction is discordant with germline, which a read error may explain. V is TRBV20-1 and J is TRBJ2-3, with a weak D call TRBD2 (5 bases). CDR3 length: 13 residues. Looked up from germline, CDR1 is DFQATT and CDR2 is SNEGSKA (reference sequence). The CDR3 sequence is CSSSLLSTDTQYF. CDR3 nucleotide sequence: TGCAGTTCTAGCCTTCTCTCAACAGATACGCAGTATTTT.

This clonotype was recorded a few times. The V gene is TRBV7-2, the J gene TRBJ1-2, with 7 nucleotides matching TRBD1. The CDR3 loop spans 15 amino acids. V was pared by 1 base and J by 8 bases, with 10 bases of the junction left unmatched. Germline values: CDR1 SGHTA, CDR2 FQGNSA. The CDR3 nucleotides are TGTGCCAGCAGCTTAGATGAGACAGGGAGAGGCGGCTACACCTTC. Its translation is CASSLDETGRGGYTF.

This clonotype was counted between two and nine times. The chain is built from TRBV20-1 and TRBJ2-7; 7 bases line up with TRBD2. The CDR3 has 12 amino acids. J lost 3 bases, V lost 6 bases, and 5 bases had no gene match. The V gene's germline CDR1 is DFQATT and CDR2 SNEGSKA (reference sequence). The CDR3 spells CSATTSFYEQYF. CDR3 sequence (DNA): TGCAGTGCCACGACTAGCTTCTACGAGCAGTACTTC.

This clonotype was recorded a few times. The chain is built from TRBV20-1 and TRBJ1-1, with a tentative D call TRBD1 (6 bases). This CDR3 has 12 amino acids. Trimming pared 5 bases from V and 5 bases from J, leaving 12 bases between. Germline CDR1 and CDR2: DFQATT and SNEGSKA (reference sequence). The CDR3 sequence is CSACQGLTEAFF. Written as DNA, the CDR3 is TGCAGTGCTTGTCAGGGGTTGACTGAAGCTTTCTTT.

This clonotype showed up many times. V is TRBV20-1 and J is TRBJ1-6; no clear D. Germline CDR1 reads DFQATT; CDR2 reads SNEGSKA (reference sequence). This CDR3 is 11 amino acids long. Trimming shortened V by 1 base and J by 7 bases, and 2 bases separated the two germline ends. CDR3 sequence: CSARANSPLHF. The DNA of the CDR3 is TGCAGTGCTAGAGCGAATTCACCCCTCCACTTT.

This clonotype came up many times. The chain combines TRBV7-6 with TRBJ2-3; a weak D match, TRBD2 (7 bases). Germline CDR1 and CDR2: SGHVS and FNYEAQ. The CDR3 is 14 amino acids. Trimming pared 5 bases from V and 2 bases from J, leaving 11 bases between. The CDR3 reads CASSRRGATDTQYF. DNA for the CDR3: TGTGCCAGCAGCCGTCGGGGGGCCACAGATACGCAGTATTTT.

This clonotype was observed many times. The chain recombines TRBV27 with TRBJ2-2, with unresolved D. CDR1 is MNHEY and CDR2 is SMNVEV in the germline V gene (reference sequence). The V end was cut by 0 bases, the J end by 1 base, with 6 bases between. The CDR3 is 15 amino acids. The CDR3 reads CASSLSYLNTGELFF. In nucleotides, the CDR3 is TGTGCCAGCAGTTTATCTTACCTGAACACCGGGGAGCTGTTTTTT.

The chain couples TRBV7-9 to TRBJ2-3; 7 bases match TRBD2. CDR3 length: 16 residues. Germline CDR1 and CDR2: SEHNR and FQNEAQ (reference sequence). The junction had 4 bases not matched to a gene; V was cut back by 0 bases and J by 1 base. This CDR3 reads CASSLARTRGTDTQYF. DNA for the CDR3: TGTGCCAGCAGCTTAGCCCGGACTAGGGGCACAGATACGCAGTATTTT.

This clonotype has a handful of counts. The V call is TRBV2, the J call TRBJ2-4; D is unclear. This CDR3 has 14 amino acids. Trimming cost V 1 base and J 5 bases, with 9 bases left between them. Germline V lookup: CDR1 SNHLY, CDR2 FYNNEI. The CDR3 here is CASSEVSKQNIQYF. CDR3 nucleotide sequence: TGTGCCAGCAGTGAAGTGTCTAAGCAAAACATTCAGTACTTC. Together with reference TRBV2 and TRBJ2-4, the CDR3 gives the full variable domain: EPEVTQTPSHQVTQMGQEVILRCVPISNHLYFYWYRQILGQKVEFLVSFYNNEISEKSEIFDDQFSVERPDGSNFTLKIRSTKLEDSAMYFCASSEVSKQNIQYFGAGTRLSVL.

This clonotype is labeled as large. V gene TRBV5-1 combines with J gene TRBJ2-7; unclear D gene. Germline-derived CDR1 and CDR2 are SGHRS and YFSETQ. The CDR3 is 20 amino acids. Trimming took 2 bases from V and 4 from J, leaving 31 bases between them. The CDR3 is CASSFWVRGPSEAVTYEQYF. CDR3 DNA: TGCGCCAGCAGCTTCTGGGTTCGTGGACCGAGTGAGGCGGTAACATACGAGCAGTACTTC.

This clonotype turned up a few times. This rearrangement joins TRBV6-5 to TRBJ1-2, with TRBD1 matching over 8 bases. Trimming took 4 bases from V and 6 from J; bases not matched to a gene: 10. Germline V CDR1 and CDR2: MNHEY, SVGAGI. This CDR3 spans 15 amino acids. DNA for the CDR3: TGTGCCAGCAGTTCCGGACAGGGATTTAGTAATGGCTACACCTTC. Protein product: CASSSGQGFSNGYTF.

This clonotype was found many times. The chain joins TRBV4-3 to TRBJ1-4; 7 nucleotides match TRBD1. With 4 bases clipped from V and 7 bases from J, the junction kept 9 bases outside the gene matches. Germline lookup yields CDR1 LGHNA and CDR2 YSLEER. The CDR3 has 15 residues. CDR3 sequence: CASSRYRGVSEKLFF. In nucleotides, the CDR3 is TGCGCCAGCAGCCGCTACAGGGGAGTAAGTGAAAAACTGTTTTTT.